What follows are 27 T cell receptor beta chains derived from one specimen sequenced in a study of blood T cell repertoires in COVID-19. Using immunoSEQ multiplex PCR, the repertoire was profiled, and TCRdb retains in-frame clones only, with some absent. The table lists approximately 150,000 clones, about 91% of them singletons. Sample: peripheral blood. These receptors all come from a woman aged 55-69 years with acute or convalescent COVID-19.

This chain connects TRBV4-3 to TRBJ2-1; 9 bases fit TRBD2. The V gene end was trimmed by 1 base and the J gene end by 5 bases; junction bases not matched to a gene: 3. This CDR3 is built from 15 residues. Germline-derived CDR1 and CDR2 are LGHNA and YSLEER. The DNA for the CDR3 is TGCGCCAGCAGCCAAGGACTAGCGGAAAACAATGAGCAGTTCTTC. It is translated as CASSQGLAENNEQFF.

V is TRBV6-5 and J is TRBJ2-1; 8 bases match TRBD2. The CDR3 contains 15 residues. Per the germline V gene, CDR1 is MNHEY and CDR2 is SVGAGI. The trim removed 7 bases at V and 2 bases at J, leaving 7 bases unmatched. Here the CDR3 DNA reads TGTGCCAGCACCCCGGGAGGGGGAACCTACAATGAGCAGTTCTTC. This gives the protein CASTPGGGTYNEQFF.

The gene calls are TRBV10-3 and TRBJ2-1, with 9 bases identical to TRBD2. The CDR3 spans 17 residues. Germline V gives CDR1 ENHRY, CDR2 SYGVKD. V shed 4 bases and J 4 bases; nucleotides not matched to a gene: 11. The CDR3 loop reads CAISGGVSGGRYNEQFF. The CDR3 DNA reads TGTGCCATCAGTGGAGGGGTTAGCGGGGGTAGATACAATGAGCAGTTCTTC.

As DNA, the CDR3 is TGTGCCAGCAGCAACCAGCGACAGGAGATCCTCTCTGGGGCCAACGTCCTGACTTTC. Encoded protein: CASSNQRQEILSGANVLTF. The V and J genes are TRBV9 and TRBJ2-6, with D maybe TRBD1 (6 bases). This CDR3 is 19 amino acids long. CDR1 and CDR2 (germline): SGDLS, YYNGEE. The V and J ends lost 4 bases and 0 bases respectively, with 20 bases between them.

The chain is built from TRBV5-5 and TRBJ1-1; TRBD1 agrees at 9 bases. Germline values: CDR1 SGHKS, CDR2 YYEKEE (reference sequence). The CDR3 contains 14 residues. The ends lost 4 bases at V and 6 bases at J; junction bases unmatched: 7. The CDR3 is CASSVRDRDAEAFF. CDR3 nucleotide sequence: TGTGCCAGCAGCGTCCGGGACAGGGACGCTGAAGCTTTCTTT. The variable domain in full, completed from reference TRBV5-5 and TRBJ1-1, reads DAGVTQSPTHLIKTRGQQVTLRCSPISGHKSVSWYQQVLGQGPQFIFQYYEKEERGRGNFPDRFSARQFPNYSSELNVNALLLGDSALYLCASSVRDRDAEAFFGQGTRLTVV.

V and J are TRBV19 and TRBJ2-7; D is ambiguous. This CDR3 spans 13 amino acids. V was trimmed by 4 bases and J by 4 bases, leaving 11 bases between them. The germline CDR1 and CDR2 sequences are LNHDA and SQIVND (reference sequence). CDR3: CASSSPQDYEQYF. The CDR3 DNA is TGTGCCAGTAGTAGCCCCCAGGATTACGAGCAGTACTTC.

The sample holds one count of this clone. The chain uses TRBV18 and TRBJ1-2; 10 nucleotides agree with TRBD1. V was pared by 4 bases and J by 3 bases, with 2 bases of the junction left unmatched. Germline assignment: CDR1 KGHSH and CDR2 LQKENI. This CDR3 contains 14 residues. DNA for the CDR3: TGTGCCAGCTCACATGGACAGGGGGACTATGGCTACACCTTC. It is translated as CASSHGQGDYGYTF.

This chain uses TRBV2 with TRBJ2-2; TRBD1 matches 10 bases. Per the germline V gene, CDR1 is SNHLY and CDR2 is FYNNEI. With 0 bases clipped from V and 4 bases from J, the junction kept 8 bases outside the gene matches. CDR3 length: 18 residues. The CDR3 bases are TGTGCCAGCAGTGAAGCCGCTGACAGGGGGCGTTTCACCGGGGAGCTGTTTTTT. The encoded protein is CASSEAADRGRFTGELFF. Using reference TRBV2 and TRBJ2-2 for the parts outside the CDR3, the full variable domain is EPEVTQTPSHQVTQMGQEVILRCVPISNHLYFYWYRQILGQKVEFLVSFYNNEISEKSEIFDDQFSVERPDGSNFTLKIRSTKLEDSAMYFCASSEAADRGRFTGELFFGEGSRLTVL.

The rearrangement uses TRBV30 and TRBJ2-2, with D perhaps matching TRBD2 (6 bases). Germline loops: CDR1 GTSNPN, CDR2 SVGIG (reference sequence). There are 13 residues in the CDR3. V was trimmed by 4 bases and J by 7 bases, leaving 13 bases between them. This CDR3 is CAWTRRGGGELFF. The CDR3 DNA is TGTGCCTGGACCCGGAGGGGTGGCGGGGAGCTGTTTTTT.

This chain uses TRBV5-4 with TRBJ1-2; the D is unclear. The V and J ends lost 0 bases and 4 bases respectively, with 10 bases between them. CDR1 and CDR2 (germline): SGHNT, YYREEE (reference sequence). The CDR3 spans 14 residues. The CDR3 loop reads CASSLDPEGYGYTF. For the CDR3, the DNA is TGTGCCAGCAGCTTGGATCCGGAGGGCTATGGCTACACCTTC.

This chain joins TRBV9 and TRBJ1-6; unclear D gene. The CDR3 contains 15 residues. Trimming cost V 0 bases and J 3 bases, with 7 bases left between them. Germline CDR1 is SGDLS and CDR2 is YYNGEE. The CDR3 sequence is CASSVGADYNSPLHF. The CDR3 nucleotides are TGTGCCAGCAGCGTAGGAGCTGACTATAATTCACCCCTCCACTTT.

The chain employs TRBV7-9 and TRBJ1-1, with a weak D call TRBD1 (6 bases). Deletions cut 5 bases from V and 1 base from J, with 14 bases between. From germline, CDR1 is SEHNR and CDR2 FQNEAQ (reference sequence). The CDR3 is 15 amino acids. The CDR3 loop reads CASSPGHRENTEAFF. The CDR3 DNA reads TGTGCCAGCAGCCCGGGGCACAGGGAGAACACTGAAGCTTTCTTT.

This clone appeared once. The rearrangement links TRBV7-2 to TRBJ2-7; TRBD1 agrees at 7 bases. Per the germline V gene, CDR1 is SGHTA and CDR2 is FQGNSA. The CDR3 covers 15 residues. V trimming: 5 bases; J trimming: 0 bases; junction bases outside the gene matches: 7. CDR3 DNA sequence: TGTGCCAGCAGCCTCAGTGGGGACAGCTCCTACGAGCAGTACTTC. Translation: CASSLSGDSSYEQYF.

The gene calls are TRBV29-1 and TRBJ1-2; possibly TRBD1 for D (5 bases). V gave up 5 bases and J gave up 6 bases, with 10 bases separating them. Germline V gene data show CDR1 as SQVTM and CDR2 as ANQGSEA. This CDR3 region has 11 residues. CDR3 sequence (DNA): TGCAGCGTTAACAGGTTGAATGGCTACACCTTC. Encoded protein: CSVNRLNGYTF.

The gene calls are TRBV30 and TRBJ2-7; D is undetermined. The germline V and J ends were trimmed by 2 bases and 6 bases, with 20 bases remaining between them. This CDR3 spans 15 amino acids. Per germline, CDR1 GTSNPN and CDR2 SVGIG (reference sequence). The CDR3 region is CAWSKIGQSGGEQYF. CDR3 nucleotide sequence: TGTGCCTGGAGTAAAATTGGGCAGTCCGGTGGCGAGCAGTACTTC.

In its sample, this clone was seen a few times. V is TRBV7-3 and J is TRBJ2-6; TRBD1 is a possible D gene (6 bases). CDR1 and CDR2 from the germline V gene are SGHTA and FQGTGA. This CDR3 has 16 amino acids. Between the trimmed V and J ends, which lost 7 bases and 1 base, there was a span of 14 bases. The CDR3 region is CASTLNRASGANVLTF. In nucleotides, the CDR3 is TGTGCCAGCACCCTGAACAGGGCGTCTGGGGCCAACGTCCTGACTTTC.

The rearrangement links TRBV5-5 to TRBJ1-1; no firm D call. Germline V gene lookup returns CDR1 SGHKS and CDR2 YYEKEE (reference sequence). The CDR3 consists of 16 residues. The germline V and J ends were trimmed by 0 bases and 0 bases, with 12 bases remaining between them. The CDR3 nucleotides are TGTGCCAGCAGCTTGGTTACAAGTGGTCTGAACACTGAAGCTTTCTTT. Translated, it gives CASSLVTSGLNTEAFF.

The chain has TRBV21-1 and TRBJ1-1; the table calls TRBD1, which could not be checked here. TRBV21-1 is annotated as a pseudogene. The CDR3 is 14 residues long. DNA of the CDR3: TGTGCCAGCAGCAAAATCCAGGGAAATACAGAAGCTTTCTTT. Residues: CASSKIQGNTEAFF.

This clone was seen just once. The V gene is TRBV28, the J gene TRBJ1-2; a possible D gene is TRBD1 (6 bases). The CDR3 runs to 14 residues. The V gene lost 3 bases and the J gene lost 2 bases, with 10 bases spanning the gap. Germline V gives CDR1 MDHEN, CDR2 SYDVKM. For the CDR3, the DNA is TGTGCCAGCAGTTTCCTCGACAGGAACTATGGCTACACCTTC. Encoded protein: CASSFLDRNYGYTF.

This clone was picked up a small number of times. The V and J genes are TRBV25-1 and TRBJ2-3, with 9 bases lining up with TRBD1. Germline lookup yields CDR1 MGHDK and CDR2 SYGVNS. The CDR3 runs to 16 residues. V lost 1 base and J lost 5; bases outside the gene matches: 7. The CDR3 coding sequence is TGTGCCAGCAGTGAATCCAGGACAGGGGAGGGAGATACGCAGTATTTT. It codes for CASSESRTGEGDTQYF.

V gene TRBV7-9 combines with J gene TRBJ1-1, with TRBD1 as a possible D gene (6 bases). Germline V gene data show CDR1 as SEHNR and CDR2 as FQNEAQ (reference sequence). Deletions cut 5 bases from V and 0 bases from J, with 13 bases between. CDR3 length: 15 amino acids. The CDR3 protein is CASSGRGAVNTEAFF. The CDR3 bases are TGTGCCAGCAGCGGGAGGGGGGCGGTGAACACTGAAGCTTTCTTT.

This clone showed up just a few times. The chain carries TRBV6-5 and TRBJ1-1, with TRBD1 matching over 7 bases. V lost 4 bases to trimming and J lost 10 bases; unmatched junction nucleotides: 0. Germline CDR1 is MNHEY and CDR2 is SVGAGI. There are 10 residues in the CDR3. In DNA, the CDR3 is TGTGCCAGCAGTTGGACAGGAGCTTTCTTT. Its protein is CASSWTGAFF.

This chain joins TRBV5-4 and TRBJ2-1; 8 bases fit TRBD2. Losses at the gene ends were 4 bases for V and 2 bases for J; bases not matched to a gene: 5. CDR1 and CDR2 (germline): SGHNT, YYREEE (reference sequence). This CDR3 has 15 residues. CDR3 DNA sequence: TGTGCCAGCAGCAATAGCGGGGCCGCCTACAATGAGCAGTTCTTC. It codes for CASSNSGAAYNEQFF.

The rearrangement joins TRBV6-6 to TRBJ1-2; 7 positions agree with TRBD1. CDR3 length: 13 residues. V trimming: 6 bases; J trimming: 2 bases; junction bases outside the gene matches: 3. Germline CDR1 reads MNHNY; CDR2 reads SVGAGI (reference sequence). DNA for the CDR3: TGTGCCAGCAGGGACAGGCGCAACTATGGCTACACCTTC. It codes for CASRDRRNYGYTF.

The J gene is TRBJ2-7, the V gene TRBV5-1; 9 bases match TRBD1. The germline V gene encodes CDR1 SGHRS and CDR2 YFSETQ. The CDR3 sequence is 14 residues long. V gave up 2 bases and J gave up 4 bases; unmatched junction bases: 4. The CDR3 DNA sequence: TGCGCCAGCAGCTTAGGGACAGGGATTTACGAGCAGTACTTC. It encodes CASSLGTGIYEQYF. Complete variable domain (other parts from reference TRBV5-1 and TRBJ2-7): KAGVTQTPRYLIKTRGQQVTLSCSPISGHRSVSWYQQTPGQGLQFLFEYFSETQRNKGNFPGRFSGRQFSNSRSEMNVSTLELGDSALYLCASSLGTGIYEQYFGPGTRLTVT.

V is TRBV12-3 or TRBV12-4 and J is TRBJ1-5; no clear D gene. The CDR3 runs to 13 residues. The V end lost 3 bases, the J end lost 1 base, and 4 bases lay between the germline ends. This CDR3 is CASSFRSNQPQHF. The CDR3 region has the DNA TGTGCCAGCAGTTTCCGGAGCAATCAGCCCCAGCATTTT.

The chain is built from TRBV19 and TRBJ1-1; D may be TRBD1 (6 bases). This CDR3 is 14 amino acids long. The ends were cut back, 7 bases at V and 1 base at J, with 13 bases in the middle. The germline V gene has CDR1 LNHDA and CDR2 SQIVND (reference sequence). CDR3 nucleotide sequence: TGTGCCAGTACGCCTTCGGACAGGAACACTGAAGCTTTCTTT. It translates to CASTPSDRNTEAFF.